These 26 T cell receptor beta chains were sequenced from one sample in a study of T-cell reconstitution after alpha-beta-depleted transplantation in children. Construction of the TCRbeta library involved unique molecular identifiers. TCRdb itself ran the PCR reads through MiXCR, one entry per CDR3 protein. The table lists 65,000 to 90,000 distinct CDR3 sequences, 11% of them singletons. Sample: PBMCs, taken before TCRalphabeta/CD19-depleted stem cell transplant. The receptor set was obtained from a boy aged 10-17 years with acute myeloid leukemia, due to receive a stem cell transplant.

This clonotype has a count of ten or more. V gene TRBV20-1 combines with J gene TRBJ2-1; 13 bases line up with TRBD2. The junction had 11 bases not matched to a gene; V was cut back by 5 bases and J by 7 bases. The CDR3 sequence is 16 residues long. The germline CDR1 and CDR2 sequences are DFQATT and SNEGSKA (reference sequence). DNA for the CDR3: TGCAGTGCTTCCTCCCCGGGACTAGCGGGGTTAAATGAGCAGTTCTTC. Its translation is CSASSPGLAGLNEQFF.

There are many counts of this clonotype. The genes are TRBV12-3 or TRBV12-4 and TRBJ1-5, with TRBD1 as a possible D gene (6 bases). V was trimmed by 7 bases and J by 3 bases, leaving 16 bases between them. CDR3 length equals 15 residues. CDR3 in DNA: TGTGCCAGCACCTGGGGCAGGGGTAACAATCAGCCCCAGCATTTT. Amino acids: CASTWGRGNNQPQHF.

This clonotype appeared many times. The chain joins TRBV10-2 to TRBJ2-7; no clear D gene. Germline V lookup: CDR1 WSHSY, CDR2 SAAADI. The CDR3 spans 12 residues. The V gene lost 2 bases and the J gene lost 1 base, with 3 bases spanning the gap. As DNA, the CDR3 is TGCGCCAGCAGTGAGCTTTCCTACGAGCAGTACTTC. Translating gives CASSELSYEQYF.

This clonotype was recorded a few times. The CDR3 DNA is TGCAGTGCTAGTAGAACTCGGACTAGCGGGATCCATGAGCAGTTCTTC. Its translation: CSASRTRTSGIHEQFF. The chain uses TRBV20-1 and TRBJ2-1, with TRBD2 matching over 12 bases. The J segment lost 8 bases and the V segment lost 3 bases, leaving 11 bases of the junction unmatched. The CDR3 covers 16 residues. Germline V gene sequence: CDR1 DFQATT, CDR2 SNEGSKA (reference sequence).

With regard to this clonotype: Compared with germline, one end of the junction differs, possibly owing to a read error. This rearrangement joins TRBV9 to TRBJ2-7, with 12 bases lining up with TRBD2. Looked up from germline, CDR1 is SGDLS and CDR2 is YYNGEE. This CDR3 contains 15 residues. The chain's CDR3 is CDSSVASGRAYEQYF. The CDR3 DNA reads TGTGACAGCAGCGTAGCTAGCGGGAGGGCCTACGAGCAGTACTTC.

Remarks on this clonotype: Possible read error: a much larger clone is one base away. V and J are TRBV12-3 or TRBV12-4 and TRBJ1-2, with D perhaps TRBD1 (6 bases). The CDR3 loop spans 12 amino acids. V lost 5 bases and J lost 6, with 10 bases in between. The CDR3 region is CASSPDRDGYTF. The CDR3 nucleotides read TGTGCCAGCAGTCCGGACAGAGATGGCTACACCTTC.

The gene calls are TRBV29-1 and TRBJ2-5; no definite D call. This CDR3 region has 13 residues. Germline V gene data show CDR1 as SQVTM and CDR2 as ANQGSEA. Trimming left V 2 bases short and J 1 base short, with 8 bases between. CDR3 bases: TGCAGCGTTGAACCAGGCTTCCAAGAGACCCAGTACTTC. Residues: CSVEPGFQETQYF.

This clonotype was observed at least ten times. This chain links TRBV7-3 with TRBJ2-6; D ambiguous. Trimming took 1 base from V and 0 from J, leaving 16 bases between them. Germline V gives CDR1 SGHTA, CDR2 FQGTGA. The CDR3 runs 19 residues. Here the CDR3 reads CASSLNRPGLSSGANVLTF. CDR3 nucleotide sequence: TGTGCCAGCAGCTTAAATCGTCCAGGCCTCTCCTCTGGGGCCAACGTCCTGACTTTC.

The CDR3 here is CASSPGPDYEQYF. DNA for the CDR3: TGTGCCAGCAGCCCCGGGCCGGACTACGAGCAGTACTTC. The rearrangement links TRBV12-3 or TRBV12-4 to TRBJ2-7, with D uncertain. This CDR3 region has 13 residues. V was pared by 6 bases and J by 3 bases, with 12 bases between.

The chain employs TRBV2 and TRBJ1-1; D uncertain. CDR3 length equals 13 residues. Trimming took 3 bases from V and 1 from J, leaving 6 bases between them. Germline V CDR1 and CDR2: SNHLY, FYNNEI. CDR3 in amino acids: CASSEGRNTEAFF. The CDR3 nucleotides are TGTGCCAGCAGTGAGGGAAGGAACACTGAAGCTTTCTTT.

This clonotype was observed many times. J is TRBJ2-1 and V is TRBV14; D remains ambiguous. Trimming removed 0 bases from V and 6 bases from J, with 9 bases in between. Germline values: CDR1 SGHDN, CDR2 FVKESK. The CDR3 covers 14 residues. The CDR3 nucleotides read TGTGCCAGCAGCCAAGATGTTCTCGTCAATGAGCAGTTCTTC. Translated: CASSQDVLVNEQFF.

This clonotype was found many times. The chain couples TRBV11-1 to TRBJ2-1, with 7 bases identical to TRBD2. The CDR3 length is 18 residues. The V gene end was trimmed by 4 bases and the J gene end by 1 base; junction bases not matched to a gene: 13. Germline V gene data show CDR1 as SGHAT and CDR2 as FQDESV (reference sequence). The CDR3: CASSSTSVAIGSYNEQFF. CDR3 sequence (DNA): TGTGCCAGCAGCTCCACTAGCGTAGCGATTGGATCCTACAATGAGCAGTTCTTC.

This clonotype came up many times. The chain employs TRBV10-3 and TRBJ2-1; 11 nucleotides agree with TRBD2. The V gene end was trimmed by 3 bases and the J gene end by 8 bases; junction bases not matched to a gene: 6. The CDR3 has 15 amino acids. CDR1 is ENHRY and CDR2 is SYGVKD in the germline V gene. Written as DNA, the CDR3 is TGTGCCATCAGTGACGGGCTAGCGGGAGGCGATGAGCAGTTCTTC. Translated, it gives CAISDGLAGGDEQFF.

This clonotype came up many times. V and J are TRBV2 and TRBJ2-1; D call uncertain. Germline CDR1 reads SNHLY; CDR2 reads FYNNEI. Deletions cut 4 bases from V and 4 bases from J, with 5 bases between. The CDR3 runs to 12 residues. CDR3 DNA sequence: TGTGCCAGCAGTGTGGGGTACAATGAGCAGTTCTTC. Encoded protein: CASSVGYNEQFF.

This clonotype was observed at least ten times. In DNA form, the CDR3 reads TGTGCCAGCAGCTTCATCGGCCTAGCCGGCCCAGATACGCAGTATTTT. Amino acids: CASSFIGLAGPDTQYF. V is TRBV7-9 and J is TRBJ2-3; D perhaps matches TRBD2 (5 bases). The CDR3 covers 16 residues. With 3 bases removed from V and 4 bases from J, the gap between germline ends came to 17 bases. Germline V gives CDR1 SEHNR, CDR2 FQNEAQ (reference sequence).

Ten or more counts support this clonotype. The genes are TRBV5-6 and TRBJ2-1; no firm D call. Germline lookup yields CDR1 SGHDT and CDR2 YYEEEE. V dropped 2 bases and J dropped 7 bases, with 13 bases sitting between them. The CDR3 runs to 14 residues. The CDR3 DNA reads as TGTGCCAGCAGCTTATTTGCATTGGGGAATGAGCAGTTCTTC. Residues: CASSLFALGNEQFF.

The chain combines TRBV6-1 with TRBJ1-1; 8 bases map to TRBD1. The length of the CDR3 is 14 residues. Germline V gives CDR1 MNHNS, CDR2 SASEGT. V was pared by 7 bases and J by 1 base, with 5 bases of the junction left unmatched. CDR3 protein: CASIDRGRNTEAFF. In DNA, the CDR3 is TGTGCCAGCATAGACAGGGGAAGGAACACTGAAGCTTTCTTT.

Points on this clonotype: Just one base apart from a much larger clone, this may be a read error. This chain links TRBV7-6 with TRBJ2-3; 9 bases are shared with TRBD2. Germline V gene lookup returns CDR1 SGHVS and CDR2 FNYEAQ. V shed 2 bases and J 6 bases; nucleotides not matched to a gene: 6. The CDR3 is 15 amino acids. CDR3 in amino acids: CASSLQRGVLDTQYF. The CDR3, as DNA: TGTGCCAGCAGCTTACAGCGGGGGGTCTTGGATACGCAGTATTTT.

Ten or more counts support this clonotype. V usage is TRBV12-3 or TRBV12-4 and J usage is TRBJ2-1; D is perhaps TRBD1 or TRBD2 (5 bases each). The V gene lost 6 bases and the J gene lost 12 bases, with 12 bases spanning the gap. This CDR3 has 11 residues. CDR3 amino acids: CASRGPSSQFF. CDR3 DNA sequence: TGTGCCAGCAGGGGACCCTCTTCGCAGTTCTTC.

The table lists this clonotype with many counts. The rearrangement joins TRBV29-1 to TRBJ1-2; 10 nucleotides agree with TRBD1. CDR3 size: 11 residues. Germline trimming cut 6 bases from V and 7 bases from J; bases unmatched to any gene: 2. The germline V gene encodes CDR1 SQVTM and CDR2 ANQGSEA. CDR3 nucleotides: TGCAGCGTCGGGACAGGGGTTGGCTACACCTTC. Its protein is CSVGTGVGYTF.

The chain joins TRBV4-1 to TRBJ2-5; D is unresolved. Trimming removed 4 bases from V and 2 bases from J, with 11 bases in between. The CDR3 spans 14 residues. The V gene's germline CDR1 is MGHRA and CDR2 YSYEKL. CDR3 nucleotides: TGCGCCAGCAGCCCCTTTGGCTGGCAAGAGACCCAGTACTTC. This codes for CASSPFGWQETQYF.

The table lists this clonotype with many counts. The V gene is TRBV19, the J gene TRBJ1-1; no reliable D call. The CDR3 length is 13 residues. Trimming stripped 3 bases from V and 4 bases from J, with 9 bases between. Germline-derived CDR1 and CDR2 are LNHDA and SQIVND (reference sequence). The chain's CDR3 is CASSIRGGTEAFF. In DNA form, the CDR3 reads TGTGCCAGTAGTATCCGGGGAGGCACTGAAGCTTTCTTT.

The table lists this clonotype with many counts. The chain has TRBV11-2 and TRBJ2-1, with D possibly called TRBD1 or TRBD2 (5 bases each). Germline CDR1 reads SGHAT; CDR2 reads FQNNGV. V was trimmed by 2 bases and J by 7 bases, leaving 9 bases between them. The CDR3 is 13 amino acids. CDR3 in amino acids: CASSLIGANEQFF. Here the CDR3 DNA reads TGTGCCAGCAGCTTAATCGGGGCAAATGAGCAGTTCTTC.

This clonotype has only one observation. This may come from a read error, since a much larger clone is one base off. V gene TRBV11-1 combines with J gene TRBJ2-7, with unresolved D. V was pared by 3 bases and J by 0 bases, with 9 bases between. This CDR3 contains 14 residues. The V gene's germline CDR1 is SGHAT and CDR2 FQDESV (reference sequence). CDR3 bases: TGTGCCAGCAGCTTTGGACGGTGCTCCTACGAGCAGTACTTC. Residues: CASSFGRCSYEQYF.

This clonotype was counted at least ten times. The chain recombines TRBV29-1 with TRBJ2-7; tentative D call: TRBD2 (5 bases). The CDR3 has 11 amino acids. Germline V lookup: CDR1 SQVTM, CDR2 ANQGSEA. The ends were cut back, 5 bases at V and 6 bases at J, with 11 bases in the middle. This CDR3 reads CSVSGGGEQYF. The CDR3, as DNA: TGCAGCGTTAGCGGAGGTGGCGAGCAGTACTTC.

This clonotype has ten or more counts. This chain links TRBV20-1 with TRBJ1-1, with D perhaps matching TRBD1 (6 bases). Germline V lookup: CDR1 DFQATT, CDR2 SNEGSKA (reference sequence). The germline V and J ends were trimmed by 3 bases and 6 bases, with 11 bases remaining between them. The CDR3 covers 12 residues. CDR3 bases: TGCAGTGCTAGGGAGGGGGGCGCTGAAGCTTTCTTT. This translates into CSAREGGAEAFF.